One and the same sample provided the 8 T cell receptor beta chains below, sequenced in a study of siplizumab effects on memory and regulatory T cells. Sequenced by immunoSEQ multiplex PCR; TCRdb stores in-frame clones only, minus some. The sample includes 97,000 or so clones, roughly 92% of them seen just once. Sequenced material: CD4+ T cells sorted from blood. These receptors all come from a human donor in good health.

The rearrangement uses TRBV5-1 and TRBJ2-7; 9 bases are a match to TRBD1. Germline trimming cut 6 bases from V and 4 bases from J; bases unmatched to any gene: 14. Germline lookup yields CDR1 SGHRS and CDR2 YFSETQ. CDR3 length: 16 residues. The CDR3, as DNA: TGCGCCAGCACCGAAAAGGCGGGACAGGGATTATACGAGCAGTACTTC. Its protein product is CASTEKAGQGLYEQYF. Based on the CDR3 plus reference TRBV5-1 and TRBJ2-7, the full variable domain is KAGVTQTPRYLIKTRGQQVTLSCSPISGHRSVSWYQQTPGQGLQFLFEYFSETQRNKGNFPGRFSGRQFSNSRSEMNVSTLELGDSALYLCASTEKAGQGLYEQYFGPGTRLTVT.

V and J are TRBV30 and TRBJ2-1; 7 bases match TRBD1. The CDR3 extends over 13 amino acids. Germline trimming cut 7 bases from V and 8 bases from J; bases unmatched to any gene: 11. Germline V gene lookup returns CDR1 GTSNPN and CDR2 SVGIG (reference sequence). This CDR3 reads CASRQGGEDEQFF. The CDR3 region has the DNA TGTGCCTCTCGACAGGGCGGCGAGGATGAGCAGTTCTTC.

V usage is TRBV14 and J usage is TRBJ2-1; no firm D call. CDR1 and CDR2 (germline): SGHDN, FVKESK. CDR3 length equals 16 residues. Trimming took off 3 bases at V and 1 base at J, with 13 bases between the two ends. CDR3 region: CASSHPNPSSYNEQFF. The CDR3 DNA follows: TGTGCCAGCAGCCATCCGAATCCTTCATCCTACAATGAGCAGTTCTTC.

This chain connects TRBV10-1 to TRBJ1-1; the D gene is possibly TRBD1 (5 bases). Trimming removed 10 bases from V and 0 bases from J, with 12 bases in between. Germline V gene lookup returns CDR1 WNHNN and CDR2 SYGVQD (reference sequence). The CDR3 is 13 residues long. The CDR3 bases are TGCGCCACCAGCAGGGAAGTGAACACTGAAGCTTTCTTT. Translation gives CATSREVNTEAFF.

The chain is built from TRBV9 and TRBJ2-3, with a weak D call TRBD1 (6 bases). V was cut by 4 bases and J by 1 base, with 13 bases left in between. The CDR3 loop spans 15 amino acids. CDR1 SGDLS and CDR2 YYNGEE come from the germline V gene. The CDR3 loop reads CASSHKGERTDTQYF. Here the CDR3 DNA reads TGTGCCAGCAGCCACAAGGGGGAGCGCACAGATACGCAGTATTTT.

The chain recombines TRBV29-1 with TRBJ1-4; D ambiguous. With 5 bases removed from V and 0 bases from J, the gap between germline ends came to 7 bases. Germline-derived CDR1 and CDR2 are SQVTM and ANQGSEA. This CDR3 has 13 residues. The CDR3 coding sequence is TGCAGCGTTTTACAGCCAACTAATGAAAAACTGTTTTTT. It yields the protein CSVLQPTNEKLFF.

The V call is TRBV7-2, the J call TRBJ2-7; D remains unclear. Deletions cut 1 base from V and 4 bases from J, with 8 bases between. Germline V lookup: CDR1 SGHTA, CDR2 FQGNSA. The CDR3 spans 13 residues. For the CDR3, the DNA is TGTGCCAGCAGCTTAGGGCCGAGGTACGAGCAGTACTTC. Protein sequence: CASSLGPRYEQYF.

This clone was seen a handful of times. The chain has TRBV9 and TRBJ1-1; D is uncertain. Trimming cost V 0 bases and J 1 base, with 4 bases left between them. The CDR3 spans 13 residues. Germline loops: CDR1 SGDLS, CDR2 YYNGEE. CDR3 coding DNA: TGTGCCAGCAGCGTAGCCGAGAACACTGAAGCTTTCTTT. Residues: CASSVAENTEAFF.